These T cell receptor beta chains were read from a single sample in a study of metastatic and nonmetastatic thyroid tumors. Through MiXCR, TCRdb re-clonotyped the PCR reads. The sample yields tens of thousands of clones, 4% to 5% seen once. The sample was blood. The receptors were sampled from a female donor with papillary thyroid cancer or a benign thyroid nodule (not recorded which). Some clones in this sample may be carry-over from other donors' samples. Each CDR3 is given with its conserved first and last residue. A D gene is named only where the DNA matches it firmly. Size values are once, few and many counts, or a class for expanded clones, and some rows have none.

J gene	clone size	D gene	V gene	CDR3 DNA	CDR3 protein
TRBJ2-3	-	-	TRBV11-1	TGTGCCAGCAGCTCGTACGGGGATACGCAGTATTTT	CASSSYGDTQYF
TRBJ2-1	many	TRBD2	TRBV7-3	TGTGCCAGCAGCTCCTCGGGAGGGGCTATTGGTGAGCAGTTCTTC	CASSSSGGAIGEQFF
TRBJ2-5	many	-	TRBV27	TGTGCCAGCAGTTTTAGGGGGACTTCCCAAGAGACCCAGTACTTC	CASSFRGTSQETQYF
TRBJ2-7	many	TRBD2	TRBV15	TGTGCCACCAGCACCAACCAAGCTCTAGCGGGAGGGGGCGAGCAGTACTTC	CATSTNQALAGGGEQYF
TRBJ1-1	medium-sized	-	TRBV24-1	TGTGCCACCATACGCCCCCCAGGGGCGAATACTGAAGCTTTCTTT	CATIRPPGANTEAFF
TRBJ2-1	-	TRBD2	TRBV20-1	TGCAGTGACGGTGGCGGGAGGGCGCAGCGACCGGAAAATGAGCAGTTCTTC	CSDGGGRAQRPENEQFF
TRBJ1-1	many	TRBD1	TRBV2	TGTGCCAGCAGGGGGGACAGAAACACTGAAGCTTTCTTT	CASRGDRNTEAFF
TRBJ2-5	many	TRBD2	TRBV6-2/TRBV6-3	TGTGCCAGCAGCCGCGGACTAGCGGGCATAGGGTACCAAGAGACCCAGTACTTC	CASSRGLAGIGYQETQYF
TRBJ2-7	-	-	TRBV28	TGTGCCGGCAGCCGATGGGCCTACGAGCAGTACTTC	CAGSRWAYEQYF
TRBJ2-7	few	-	TRBV6-5	TGTGCCAGCAGTTACTCTGGGGCCTACGAGCAGTACTTC	CASSYSGAYEQYF
TRBJ1-2	-	-	TRBV5-1	TGCGCCAGCAGCTTCGGGGCAGGGGACTATGGCTACACCTTC	CASSFGAGDYGYTF
TRBJ2-3	-	TRBD2	TRBV12-3/TRBV12-4	TGTGCCAGCAGCGGACTAGCGGGAGAGATAACAGATACGCAGTATTTT	CASSGLAGEITDTQYF
TRBJ2-5	-	-	TRBV19	TGTGCCAGTAGTGCCGATATTCAAGAGACCCAGTACTTC	CASSADIQETQYF
TRBJ1-2	few	-	TRBV6-1	TGTGCCAGCAGTGAACGGGGGAGCTGCTATGGCTACACCTTC	CASSERGSCYGYTF
TRBJ1-2	medium-sized	-	TRBV25-1	TGTGCCAGCAAGGGTGCATGGGCTTATAACTATGGCTACACCTTC	CASKGAWAYNYGYTF
TRBJ1-2	many	TRBD1	TRBV28	TGTGCCAGCAGTCCGACCGACCAGGGGGCTCGCGACTACACCTTC	CASSPTDQGARDYTF
TRBJ2-2	-	TRBD1	TRBV6-2/TRBV6-3	TGTGCCAGCTGGGCGGCAGGGGGCTCTGGCGGGGAGCTGTTTTTT	CASWAAGGSGGELFF
TRBJ2-1	few	-	TRBV3-1	TGTGCCAGCAGCCTGGAGAATGAGCAGTTCTTC	CASSLENEQFF
TRBJ2-5	few	TRBD2	TRBV12-3/TRBV12-4	TGTGCCAGCACCCTCGCGGCTAGCGGGAGAGTAGAGACCCAGTACTTC	CASTLAASGRVETQYF
TRBJ2-1	medium-sized	-	TRBV6-1	TGTGCCAGCAGTGTCCGGAGACATACCAACAATGAGCAGTTCTTC	CASSVRRHTNNEQFF
TRBJ2-2	-	-	TRBV6-2/TRBV6-3	TGTGCCAGTCGAACAGTGGTGGGCGGGGAGCTGTTTTTT	CASRTVVGGELFF
TRBJ2-1	-	-	TRBV6-1	TGTGCCAGCACTCTCGGAGGGACAGATTACAATGAGCAGTTCTTC	CASTLGGTDYNEQFF
TRBJ1-3	many	-	TRBV15	TGTGCCACCAGCAGAGTAACAGCTGGAAACACCATATATTTT	CATSRVTAGNTIYF
TRBJ2-5	-	-	TRBV5-1	TGCGCCAGCAGCGAGGGACCCAATCTAAGAGCGACCCAGTACTTC	CASSEGPNLRATQYF
TRBJ2-3	many	TRBD2	TRBV2	TGTGCCAGCAGTTCTCTTAGCGGGAACACAGATACGCAGTATTTT	CASSSLSGNTDTQYF
TRBJ2-2	many	TRBD2	TRBV19	TGTGCCAGTAGTATTTATGGGGGGGCGAACACCGGGGAGCTGTTTTTT	CASSIYGGANTGELFF
TRBJ2-3	few	-	TRBV30	TGTGCCTGGAGTGTACAATCGGGGGTCGTAACGCAGTATTTT	CAWSVQSGVVTQYF
TRBJ2-5	many	TRBD2	TRBV12-3/TRBV12-4	TGTGCCAGCAGTCTCCGACTAGCGGGAAGAGTAAAGACCCAGTACTTC	CASSLRLAGRVKTQYF
TRBJ1-1	-	-	TRBV6-5	TGTGCCAGCAGTTTCTTGACTGAAGCTTTCTTT	CASSFLTEAFF
TRBJ1-6	few	-	TRBV12-3/TRBV12-4	TGTGCCAGCGGAGGCGGGAGCTCCTATAATTCACCCCTCCACTTT	CASGGGSSYNSPLHF
TRBJ2-1	many	-	TRBV7-2	TGTGCCAGCAGCTTCCGGAGTTCCTCCTACAATGAGCAGTTCTTC	CASSFRSSSYNEQFF
TRBJ1-2	-	-	TRBV20-1	TGCAGTGCTAGAGTTGGTATGGGACATGGGGGCTACACCTTC	CSARVGMGHGGYTF
TRBJ1-4	many	-	TRBV30	TGTGCCCGGAGCGTACAGGCAGAACTGTTTTTT	CARSVQAELFF
TRBJ1-2	many	-	TRBV4-1	TGCGCCAGCAGCCAAGTGTCGACAGACAGCTATGGCTACACCTTC	CASSQVSTDSYGYTF
TRBJ2-3	few	TRBD2	TRBV6-4	TGTGCCAGCAGTTACTCACTAGCGGGCACAGATACGCAGTATTTT	CASSYSLAGTDTQYF
TRBJ1-5	few	-	TRBV20-1	TGCAGTGCTGTTCGCAGTCCCAGACAGCCCCAGCATTTT	CSAVRSPRQPQHF
TRBJ1-1	medium-sized	-	TRBV27	TGTGCCAGCAGGCTCGGACCGGCGAACACTGAAGCTTTCTTT	CASRLGPANTEAFF
TRBJ2-1	many	-	TRBV20-1	TGCAGTGCTAGAGGGAGTATCGGGATTTACGATGAGCAGTTCTTC	CSARGSIGIYDEQFF
TRBJ2-7	many	TRBD1	TRBV20-1	TGCAGTGCGGATCCGGGACAGGGCTTCGAGCAGTACTTC	CSADPGQGFEQYF
TRBJ2-7	many	TRBD2	TRBV9	TGTGCCAGCAGCGTAGTGGGAGGGAACGAGCAGTACTTC	CASSVVGGNEQYF
TRBJ1-6	many	TRBD1	TRBV7-6	TGTGCCAGCAGCTTGACAGGGCTTTATAATTCACCCCTCCACTTT	CASSLTGLYNSPLHF
TRBJ1-1	few	-	TRBV28	TGTGCCAGCAGTTTACTGGGACATGGGGAAGCTTTCTTT	CASSLLGHGEAFF